A single sample gave rise to the 2 T cell receptor beta chains below, sequenced in a study of cytomegalovirus exposure and HLA in healthy donors. PCR was performed using 60 Vbeta and 13 Jbeta primers. Sequenced by immunoSEQ multiplex PCR; TCRdb stores in-frame clones only, minus some. Of roughly 140,000 clones listed, 76% are singletons. The sample comprised PBMCs. Receptors originate from a woman aged 40 to 50 in good health and CMV-seronegative.

This sequence joins TRBV9 and TRBJ1-3, with D possibly being TRBD1 (6 bases). This CDR3 spans 15 amino acids. The germline V and J ends were trimmed by 5 bases and 2 bases, with 14 bases remaining between them. Germline values: CDR1 SGDLS, CDR2 YYNGEE. The CDR3 sequence: CASSRSGGPGNTIYF. For the CDR3, the DNA is TGTGCCAGCAGTCGTTCGGGGGGGCCTGGAAACACCATATATTTT.

V is TRBV28 and J is TRBJ2-7; 8 bases align to TRBD1. V dropped 10 bases and J dropped 1; count of bases not matched to a gene: 9. Germline V CDR1 and CDR2: MDHEN, SYDVKM. The CDR3 spans 14 residues. The CDR3: CATHGQGGSYEQYF. CDR3 coding DNA: TGTGCCACGCACGGACAGGGCGGTTCCTACGAGCAGTACTTC.